The clone carrying this T cell receptor (beta chain) was recorded a few times. The CDR3 spans 14 residues. V was trimmed by 1 base and J by 4 bases, leaving 11 bases between them. Per the germline V gene, CDR1 is SGHDT and CDR2 is YYEEEE. These data come from a study of blood T cells in healthy people across ages. Primers used in a second PCR of roughly 6 to 12 cycles were a sample-barcoded 5' primer and a J-beta primer mix. TCRdb recomputed calls from the 5' RACE reads with MiXCR, one row per CDR3 protein. The table has about 930,000 distinct CDR3 sequences, roughly 28% seen once. The same data also went into a second study, on T cells of mothers and their children.

V and J are TRBV5-6 and TRBJ1-2; maybe TRBD1 (5 bases). Sequences were obtained from blood. This TCR derives from a woman between 35 and 50 years old in good health. The CDR3 coding sequence is TGTGCCAGCAGCTTGAGGGGCGTCAGCTATGGCTACACCTTC. Its protein is CASSLRGVSYGYTF.